This entry lists 31 T cell receptor beta chains sequenced from one sample in a study of T cells in Graves' hyperthyroidism and ophthalmopathy. From RNA transcripts, TCR beta CDR3 regions were amplified. HTBI primers were used for first-round RT-PCR of the TCR CDR3. TCRdb reprocessed the multiplex PCR reads via MiXCR and lists one record per CDR3 protein. Among 750,000 to 900,000 distinct CDR3 sequences listed, approximately 40% were seen once. Source material: blood. The receptors shown here come from a man younger than 35 with Graves' hyperthyroidism.

This clonotype showed up many times. This chain links TRBV10-3 with TRBJ1-1; perhaps TRBD1 as D (6 bases). The CDR3 runs 16 residues. Between the trimmed V and J ends, which lost 2 bases and 5 bases, there was a span of 18 bases. Germline V gives CDR1 ENHRY, CDR2 SYGVKD. The CDR3 region has the DNA TGTGCCATCAGTGAGGGCACAGGGCGAGGCGGGACTGAAGCTTTCTTT. Translating gives CAISEGTGRGGTEAFF.

Remarks on this clonotype: The junction and the germline gene differ at one end; a read error may be behind it. The rearrangement uses TRBV19 and TRBJ1-5, with D possibly TRBD1 on 5 matching bases. Germline V gene lookup returns CDR1 LNHDA and CDR2 SQIVND (reference sequence). The CDR3 loop spans 13 amino acids. The CDR3 here is CTSSTQGNQPQHF. The CDR3, as DNA: TGTACCAGTAGTACTCAGGGTAATCAGCCCCAGCATTTT.

The J gene is TRBJ1-3, the V gene TRBV20-1; D call uncertain. V dropped 3 bases and J dropped 4 bases, with 7 bases sitting between them. The CDR3 totals 12 residues. Germline CDR1 DFQATT, CDR2 SNEGSKA (reference sequence). CDR3 amino acids: CSASSRGNTIYF. The CDR3, as DNA: TGCAGTGCTAGTTCGCGGGGAAACACCATATATTTT.

The chain combines TRBV13 with TRBJ1-1; no clear D gene. Trimming took off 6 bases at V and 1 base at J, with 12 bases between the two ends. CDR3 size: 14 residues. The germline V gene encodes CDR1 PRHDT and CDR2 FYEKMQ (reference sequence). Here the CDR3 reads CASSSPYRNTEAFF. CDR3 sequence (DNA): TGTGCCAGCAGTTCCCCTTACAGGAACACTGAAGCTTTCTTT.

V usage is TRBV19 and J usage is TRBJ1-5; tentative D call: TRBD1 (6 bases). Germline assignment: CDR1 LNHDA and CDR2 SQIVND (reference sequence). This CDR3 is 15 amino acids long. V was clipped by 5 bases and J by 5 bases, with 16 bases between them. The CDR3 sequence: CASSLPHRVDQPQHF. The CDR3, as DNA: TGTGCCAGTAGTCTCCCCCACAGGGTAGATCAGCCCCAGCATTTT. Full variable domain (outside the CDR3, taken from reference TRBV19 and TRBJ1-5): DGGITQSPKYLFRKEGQNVTLSCEQNLNHDAMYWYRQDPGQGLRLIYYSQIVNDFQKGDIAEGYSVSREKKESFPLTVTSAQKNPTAFYLCASSLPHRVDQPQHFGDGTRLSIL.

The rearrangement joins TRBV10-3 to TRBJ2-7, with D possibly matching TRBD1 (6 bases). Trimming removed 3 bases from V and 3 bases from J, with 12 bases in between. The CDR3 loop spans 14 amino acids. Germline lookup yields CDR1 ENHRY and CDR2 SYGVKD. CDR3 sequence reads: CAISDGQHGYEQYF. As DNA, the CDR3 is TGTGCCATCAGTGATGGACAGCATGGCTACGAGCAGTACTTC.

Comment on this clonotype: This may be a read error: a much more frequent sequence differs by one nucleotide. CDR3 in amino acids: CATGIDSYEQYF. The CDR3 DNA is TGTGCCACCGGCATCGACAGCTACGAGCAGTACTTC. The chain has TRBV15 and TRBJ2-7; D is perhaps TRBD1 (5 bases). The germline V and J ends were trimmed by 8 bases and 3 bases, with 11 bases remaining between them. The V gene's germline CDR1 is LNHNV and CDR2 YYDKDF (reference sequence). The CDR3 consists of 12 residues.

About this clonotype itself: A single base separates this from a much larger clone, so it may be a read error. The chain recombines TRBV10-3 with TRBJ2-7, with 7 positions matching TRBD1. The germline V gene encodes CDR1 ENHRY and CDR2 SYGVKD. This CDR3 spans 17 amino acids. The CDR3 nucleotides read TGTGTCATCAGTGAAATCGGGGTAACAGGGGTCCCCTACGAGCAGTACTTC. Amino acid sequence: CVISEIGVTGVPYEQYF.

The chain is built from TRBV7-2 and TRBJ1-3; a possible D gene is TRBD1 (5 bases). Trimming removed 5 bases from V and 4 bases from J, with 18 bases in between. CDR1 is SGHTA, CDR2 FQGNSA, per germline. The CDR3 totals 16 residues. The CDR3: CASSLAAGPEGNTIYF. For the CDR3, the DNA is TGTGCCAGCAGCCTGGCCGCGGGACCTGAGGGAAACACCATATATTTT.

This chain links TRBV12-3 or TRBV12-4 with TRBJ1-6, with D hard to call. The CDR3 length is 14 residues. Trimming shortened V by 3 bases and J by 5 bases, and 8 bases separated the two germline ends. CDR3 sequence (DNA): TGTGCCAGCAGTTTTGGTCAAAATAATTCACCCCTCCACTTT. It translates to CASSFGQNNSPLHF.

This rearrangement joins TRBV20-1 to TRBJ1-1; TRBD1 might be the D (6 bases). Germline CDR1 DFQATT, CDR2 SNEGSKA (reference sequence). The V end was cut by 5 bases, the J end by 2 bases, with 18 bases between. This CDR3 has 15 amino acids. CDR3 amino acids: CSAADRRGVNTEAFF. The CDR3 nucleotides read TGCAGTGCTGCCGACAGGAGAGGGGTTAACACTGAAGCTTTCTTT.

The genes are TRBV2 and TRBJ2-5, with 12 bases matching TRBD2. CDR1 and CDR2 (germline): SNHLY, FYNNEI. The V gene end was trimmed by 7 bases and the J gene end by 4 bases; junction bases not matched to a gene: 13. This CDR3 contains 17 residues. The CDR3 sequence is CASTKHSTSGSRETQYF. The CDR3 DNA sequence: TGTGCCAGCACCAAACACTCGACTAGCGGGAGCCGAGAGACCCAGTACTTC.

V gene TRBV7-9 combines with J gene TRBJ1-4; tentatively, D is TRBD1 (5 bases). The CDR3 sequence is 13 residues long. Germline V gene lookup returns CDR1 SEHNR and CDR2 FQNEAQ (reference sequence). V was clipped by 11 bases and J by 6 bases, with 16 bases between them. In nucleotides, the CDR3 is TGTGCCCGCCGGGGCCTCAAGGATGAAAAACTGTTTTTT. This sequence encodes CARRGLKDEKLFF.

The V and J genes are TRBV30 and TRBJ2-7; 8 bases align to TRBD1. CDR3 length equals 13 residues. Per the germline V gene, CDR1 is GTSNPN and CDR2 is SVGIG (reference sequence). V lost 4 bases and J lost 5; bases outside the gene matches: 7. The CDR3 here is CAWNLDRANEQYF. CDR3 nucleotides: TGTGCCTGGAACCTGGACAGGGCCAACGAGCAGTACTTC.

This clonotype was seen at least ten times. This chain connects TRBV25-1 to TRBJ1-6; D is undetermined. Germline CDR1 is MGHDK and CDR2 is SYGVNS. CDR3 length: 9 residues. CDR3 coding DNA: TGTGCGTGCGGTTCACCCCTCCACTTT. It specifies CACGSPLHF.

CDR3 sequence reads: CASSGRGFLDGNQPQHF. In nucleotides, the CDR3 is TGTGCCAGTAGCGGAAGGGGGTTCTTGGATGGTAATCAGCCCCAGCATTTT. V gene TRBV19 combines with J gene TRBJ1-5; a weak D match, TRBD1 (6 bases). V was shortened by 6 bases and J by 4 bases, with 22 bases between the two germline ends. The V gene's germline CDR1 is LNHDA and CDR2 SQIVND (reference sequence). The CDR3 contains 17 residues.

This clonotype was observed many times. This chain uses TRBV29-1 with TRBJ1-2; 7 bases agree with TRBD1. This CDR3 region has 13 residues. Germline CDR1 SQVTM, CDR2 ANQGSEA. The V and J ends lost 4 bases and 1 base, in that order; junction bases with no gene match: 3. The CDR3 coding sequence is TGCAGCGTTGCCCGGGACAGTAACTATGGCTACACCTTC. It specifies CSVARDSNYGYTF.

Regarding this clonotype: A read error may produce the germline difference seen at one junction end. This chain links TRBV10-2 with TRBJ2-7; 10 nucleotides agree with TRBD1. The CDR3 is 12 residues long. The germline V gene has CDR1 WSHSY and CDR2 SAAADI. The CDR3 protein is CASQGTGDEQYF. CDR3 nucleotides: TGTGCCAGCCAGGGGACAGGGGACGAGCAGTACTTC.

V is TRBV14 and J is TRBJ2-7; 9 bases line up with TRBD2. The length of the CDR3 is 15 residues. In germline, CDR1 is SGHDN, CDR2 FVKESK. V shed 4 bases and J 1 base; nucleotides not matched to a gene: 5. The CDR3 sequence is CASSRQRGASYEQYF. Written as DNA, the CDR3 is TGTGCCAGCAGCCGACAGCGGGGGGCATCCTACGAGCAGTACTTC.

This clonotype appeared many times. Relative to the germline gene, one junction end is altered; a read error may explain this. This chain links TRBV4-1 with TRBJ1-5; the match to TRBD1 covers 9 bases. Germline values: CDR1 MGHRA, CDR2 YSYEKL. The CDR3 consists of 15 residues. The CDR3 protein is CASSQGQGGNQPQHF. In nucleotides, the CDR3 is TGTGCCAGCAGCCAGGGACAGGGAGGCAATCAGCCCCAGCATTTT.

This sequence joins TRBV5-1 and TRBJ1-4, with D uncertain. CDR1 is SGHRS and CDR2 is YFSETQ in the germline V gene. The CDR3 is made up of 16 amino acids. V was clipped by 4 bases and J by 0 bases, with 13 bases between them. DNA of the CDR3: TGCGCCAGCAGCCGAGACCTCAGAGCAACTAATGAAAAACTGTTTTTT. Protein sequence: CASSRDLRATNEKLFF.

The chain is built from TRBV25-1 and TRBJ2-7; the D gene could be TRBD1 or TRBD2 (5 bases each). The germline V gene encodes CDR1 MGHDK and CDR2 SYGVNS. This CDR3 region has 15 residues. Trimming shortened V by 8 bases and J by 0 bases, and 17 bases separated the two germline ends. This CDR3 is CASSIQRGSSYEQYF. As DNA, the CDR3 is TGTGCCAGCTCAATACAGAGGGGCAGCTCCTACGAGCAGTACTTC.

In this sample, this clonotype turned up a few times. The chain employs TRBV6-6 and TRBJ2-5, with D perhaps TRBD1 (5 bases). From germline, CDR1 is MNHNY and CDR2 SVGAGI (reference sequence). This CDR3 comprises 15 residues. The V and J ends lost 2 bases and 0 bases respectively, with 10 bases between them. The CDR3 is CASSYGGAYQETQYF. The DNA for the CDR3 is TGTGCCAGCAGTTACGGTGGGGCCTACCAAGAGACCCAGTACTTC.

CDR3 amino acids: CASSSYDLPSEAFF. The CDR3 DNA follows: TGTGCCAGCAGCTCGTACGACCTACCCTCTGAAGCTTTCTTT. This rearrangement joins TRBV7-6 to TRBJ1-1; D remains ambiguous. Trimming stripped 4 bases from V and 6 bases from J, with 15 bases between. The length of the CDR3 is 14 residues. CDR1 and CDR2 from the germline V gene are SGHVS and FNYEAQ. Variable domain in full (rest from reference TRBV7-6 and TRBJ1-1): GAGVSQSPRYKVTKRGQDVALRCDPISGHVSLYWYRQALGQGPEFLTYFNYEAQQDKSGLPNDRFSAERPEGSISTLTIQRTEQRDSAMYRCASSSYDLPSEAFFGQGTRLTVV.

At least ten counts were recorded for this clonotype. This rearrangement joins TRBV20-1 to TRBJ2-7; the D is unclear. The CDR3 totals 13 residues. CDR1 is DFQATT, CDR2 SNEGSKA, per germline (reference sequence). Trimming removed 6 bases at V and 0 bases at J, with 12 bases between. CDR3 coding DNA: TGCAGTGCCCCTGCGGACGGCTCCTACGAGCAGTACTTC. Translating it yields CSAPADGSYEQYF.

The chain is built from TRBV20-1 and TRBJ2-7; TRBD1 matches at 7 bases. Germline CDR1 reads DFQATT; CDR2 reads SNEGSKA (reference sequence). J was trimmed by 2 bases and V by 0 bases; bases with no gene match: 4. The CDR3 spans 14 residues. The CDR3 region has the DNA TGCAGTGCTAGAGACGGCAGGGGGACCTACGAGCAGTACTTC. Translated: CSARDGRGTYEQYF.

This rearrangement joins TRBV29-1 to TRBJ2-5; TRBD2 agrees at 8 bases. After removal of 5 bases from V and 3 bases from J, the junction contained 23 bases not matched to a gene. The CDR3 sequence is 19 residues long. Germline CDR1 and CDR2: SQVTM and ANQGSEA. The chain's CDR3 is CSVTPLETSVEPRKETQYF. CDR3 nucleotide sequence: TGCAGCGTTACCCCTCTGGAGACTAGCGTTGAACCAAGAAAAGAGACCCAGTACTTC. Complete variable domain (other parts from reference TRBV29-1 and TRBJ2-5): SAVISQKPSRDICQRGTSLTIQCQVDSQVTMMFWYRQQPGQSLTLIATANQGSEATYESGFVIDKFPISRPNLTFSTLTVSNMSPEDSSIYLCSVTPLETSVEPRKETQYFGPGTRLLVL.

This clonotype has ten or more counts. The chain is built from TRBV9 and TRBJ1-2; 9 bases match TRBD1. The CDR3 runs to 15 residues. Germline V lookup: CDR1 SGDLS, CDR2 YYNGEE. V shed 3 bases, J shed 4 bases, and the junction held 7 bases outside the gene matches. CDR3 loop: CASSARGQGFYGYTF. The CDR3 nucleotides read TGTGCCAGCAGCGCTAGGGGACAGGGATTCTATGGCTACACCTTC.

This chain links TRBV2 with TRBJ2-5, with a weak D call TRBD2 (6 bases). Germline lookup yields CDR1 SNHLY and CDR2 FYNNEI. Between the trimmed V and J ends, which lost 6 bases and 4 bases, there was a span of 18 bases. CDR3 length: 15 residues. The CDR3, as DNA: TGTGCCAGCAGAAAGGGGACCGGGAGAGGAGAGACCCAGTACTTC. This gives the protein CASRKGTGRGETQYF. Complete variable domain (other parts from reference TRBV2 and TRBJ2-5): EPEVTQTPSHQVTQMGQEVILRCVPISNHLYFYWYRQILGQKVEFLVSFYNNEISEKSEIFDDQFSVERPDGSNFTLKIRSTKLEDSAMYFCASRKGTGRGETQYFGPGTRLLVL.

The chain carries TRBV29-1 and TRBJ2-5; D gene unclear. Germline CDR1 reads SQVTM; CDR2 reads ANQGSEA. The V end lost 7 bases, the J end lost 7 bases, and 13 bases lay between the germline ends. The CDR3 length is 11 residues. CDR3 residues: CSGRWGRTQYF. The CDR3 bases are TGCAGCGGTCGGTGGGGAAGGACCCAGTACTTC.

The chain is built from TRBV11-2 and TRBJ2-6, with D unclear. This CDR3 comprises 18 residues. The V end was cut by 3 bases, the J end by 0 bases, with 15 bases between. Germline lookup yields CDR1 SGHAT and CDR2 FQNNGV. The CDR3 DNA follows: TGTGCCAGCAGCTTCTCTAGATCCTTGTTCTCTGGGGCCAACGTCCTGACTTTC. Residues: CASSFSRSLFSGANVLTF.